These T cell receptor beta chains were read from a single sample in a study of CD8 T cells in Susac syndrome. TCRdb used MiXCR to reprocess the immunoSEQ multiplex PCR reads, holding one entry per CDR3 protein. The sample shows 92,000 or so distinct CDR3 sequences, about 96% of them seen only once. The sequenced sample was CD8+ T cells from PBMCs. The receptors here all came from a human donor with Susac syndrome. Each CDR3 is given with its conserved first and last residue. D genes are given only for firm matches. Clone size, where shown, is once, few, many, or a class for clones that have expanded.

>TRBJ2-7|TRBV5-1|TRBD1|.
TGCGCCAGCAGCCCGCAGGGGCTGGACAGGGAATACGAGCAGTACTTC
CASSPQGLDREYEQYF
>TRBJ2-6|TRBV3-1|.|.
TGTGCCAGCGGAGCTGACTCTGGGGCCAACGTCCTGACTTTC
CASGADSGANVLTF
>TRBJ2-5|TRBV21-1|.|.
TGTGCCAGCAGCACCCTTGACAGGGGGCGATGGGAGACCCAGTACTTC
CASSTLDRGRWETQYF
>TRBJ2-7|TRBV27|TRBD1|.
TGTGCCAGCAGTTTATCGGCAGGGGGCTCCTACGAGCAGTACTTC
CASSLSAGGSYEQYF
>TRBJ2-2|TRBV9|TRBD2|.
TGTGCCAGCAGCGGTATCAGCGGGGGGAACACCGGGGAGCTGTTTTTT
CASSGISGGNTGELFF
>TRBJ1-1|TRBV29-1|TRBD1|.
TGCAGCGTCGGGACAGGGGACTACACTGAAGCTTTCTTT
CSVGTGDYTEAFF
>TRBJ1-6|TRBV6-5|TRBD1|.
TGTGCCAGCGGGACAGGGATGCCACCCCTCCACTTT
CASGTGMPPLHF
>TRBJ1-4|TRBV30|TRBD1|.
TGTGCCTGGAGTCGGGGACAGGGGTACGAAAAACTGTTTTTT
CAWSRGQGYEKLFF
>TRBJ2-5|TRBV27|.|.
TGTGCCAGCGGAGCGAGTGCTAAGACCCAGTACTTC
CASGASAKTQYF
>TRBJ1-1|TRBV29-1|TRBD1|once
TGCAGCGTGGGACAGGTGAACACTGAAGCTTTCTTT
CSVGQVNTEAFF
>TRBJ2-1|TRBV20-1|.|.
TGCAGTGCTAGAATGGTTCCGGGGAATGAGCAGTTCTTC
CSARMVPGNEQFF
>TRBJ1-1|TRBV7-2|.|.
TGTGCCAGCAGCTTATCTGGGTACACTGAAGCTTTCTTT
CASSLSGYTEAFF
>TRBJ2-3|TRBV15|.|.
TGTGCCACCAGCAGAGACCCTGACAGCTCCAATGTTAATACGCAGTATTTT
CATSRDPDSSNVNTQYF
>TRBJ1-2|TRBV28|.|.
TGTGCCAGCAGTTCCCTCACCGACAGGTCCTATGGCTACACCTTC
CASSSLTDRSYGYTF
>TRBJ1-2|TRBV18|.|.
TGTGCCAGCTCACCCCGACAGGCAGCTGGCTACACCTTC
CASSPRQAAGYTF
>TRBJ2-5|TRBV25-1|.|.
TGTGCCAGCAGTGGGGGGTACCAAGAGACCCAGTACTTC
CASSGGYQETQYF
>TRBJ2-5|TRBV18|TRBD1|.
TGTGCCAGCTCACCAGGGACAGGGAAAGAGACCCAGTACTTC
CASSPGTGKETQYF
>TRBJ1-6|TRBV3-1|TRBD1|.
TGTGCCAGCAGCCAACGGGCAGGGGGGAATTCACCCCTCCACTTT
CASSQRAGGNSPLHF
>TRBJ2-3|TRBV28|TRBD2|.
TGTGCCAGCAGTTCGCGGGGGGGCCTGGATACGCAGTATTTT
CASSSRGGLDTQYF
>TRBJ2-3|TRBV24-1|TRBD2|.
TGTGCCACCGCGGCGGGCGGGGGGGCACCAGATACGCAGTATTTT
CATAAGGGAPDTQYF
>TRBJ2-7|TRBV30|.|.
TGTGCCTGGAGTCCAACACTGACCTACGAGCAGTACTTC
CAWSPTLTYEQYF
>TRBJ2-5|TRBV27|.|once
TGTGCCAGCAGTTTATCAAGGGGCGAGACCCAGTACTTC
CASSLSRGETQYF